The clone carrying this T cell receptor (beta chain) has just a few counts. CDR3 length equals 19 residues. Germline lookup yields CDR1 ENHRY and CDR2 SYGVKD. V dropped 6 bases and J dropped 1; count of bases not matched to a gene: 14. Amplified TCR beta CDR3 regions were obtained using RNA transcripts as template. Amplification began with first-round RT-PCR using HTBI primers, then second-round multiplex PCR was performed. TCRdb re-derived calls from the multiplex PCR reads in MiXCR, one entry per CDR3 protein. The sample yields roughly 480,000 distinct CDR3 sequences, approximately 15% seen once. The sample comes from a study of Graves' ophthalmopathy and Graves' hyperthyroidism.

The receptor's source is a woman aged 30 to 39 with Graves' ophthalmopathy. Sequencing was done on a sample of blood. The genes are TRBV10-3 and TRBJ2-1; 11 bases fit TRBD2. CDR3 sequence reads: CAIRRILAGEPISYNEQFF. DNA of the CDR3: TGTGCCATCAGAAGGATACTAGCGGGAGAGCCCATATCCTACAATGAGCAGTTCTTC.